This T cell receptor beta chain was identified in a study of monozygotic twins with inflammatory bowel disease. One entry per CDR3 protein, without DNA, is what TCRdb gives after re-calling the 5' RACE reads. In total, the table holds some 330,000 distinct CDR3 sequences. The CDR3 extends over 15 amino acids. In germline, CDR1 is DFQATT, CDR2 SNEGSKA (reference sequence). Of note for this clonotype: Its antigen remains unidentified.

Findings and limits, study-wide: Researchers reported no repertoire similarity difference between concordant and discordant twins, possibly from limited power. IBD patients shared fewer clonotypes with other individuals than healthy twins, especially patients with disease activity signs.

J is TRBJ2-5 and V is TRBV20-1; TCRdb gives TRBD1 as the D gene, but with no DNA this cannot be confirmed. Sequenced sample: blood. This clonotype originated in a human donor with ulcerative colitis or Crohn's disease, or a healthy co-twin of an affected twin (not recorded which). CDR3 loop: CSARQGTSEGETQYF.